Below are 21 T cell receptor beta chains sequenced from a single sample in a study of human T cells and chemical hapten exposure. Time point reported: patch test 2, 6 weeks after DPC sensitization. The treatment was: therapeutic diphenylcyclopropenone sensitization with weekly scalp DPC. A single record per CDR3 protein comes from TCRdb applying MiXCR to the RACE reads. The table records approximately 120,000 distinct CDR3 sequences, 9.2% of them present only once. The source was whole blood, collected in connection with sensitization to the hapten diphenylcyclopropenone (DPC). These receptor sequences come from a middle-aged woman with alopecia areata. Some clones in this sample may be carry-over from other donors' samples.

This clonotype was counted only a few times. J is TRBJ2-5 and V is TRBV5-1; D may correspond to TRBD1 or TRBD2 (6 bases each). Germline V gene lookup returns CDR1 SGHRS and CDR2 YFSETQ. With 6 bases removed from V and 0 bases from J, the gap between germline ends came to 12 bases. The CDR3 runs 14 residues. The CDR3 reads CASKWRDNQETQYF. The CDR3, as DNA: TGCGCCAGCAAGTGGCGGGACAACCAAGAGACCCAGTACTTC.

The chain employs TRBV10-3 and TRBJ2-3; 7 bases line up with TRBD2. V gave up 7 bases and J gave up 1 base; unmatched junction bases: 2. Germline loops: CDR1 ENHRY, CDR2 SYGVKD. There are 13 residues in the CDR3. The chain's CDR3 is CAITRGGTDTQYF. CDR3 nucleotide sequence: TGTGCCATCACACGGGGGGGCACAGATACGCAGTATTTT.

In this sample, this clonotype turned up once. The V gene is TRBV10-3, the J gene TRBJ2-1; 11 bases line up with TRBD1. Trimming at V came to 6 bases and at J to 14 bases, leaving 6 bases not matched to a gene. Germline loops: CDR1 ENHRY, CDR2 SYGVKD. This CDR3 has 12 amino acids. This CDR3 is CAISWDRGMEFF. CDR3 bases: TGTGCCATCAGCTGGGACAGGGGGATGGAGTTCTTC.

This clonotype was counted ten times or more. The CDR3 protein is CASSLSGFNQPQHF. The CDR3 nucleotides read TGTGCCAGCAGCTTATCGGGTTTCAATCAGCCCCAGCATTTT. This chain connects TRBV7-9 to TRBJ1-5, with D unresolved. Germline-derived CDR1 and CDR2 are SEHNR and FQNEAQ (reference sequence). This CDR3 region has 14 residues. The ends were cut back, 2 bases at V and 3 bases at J, with 8 bases in the middle.

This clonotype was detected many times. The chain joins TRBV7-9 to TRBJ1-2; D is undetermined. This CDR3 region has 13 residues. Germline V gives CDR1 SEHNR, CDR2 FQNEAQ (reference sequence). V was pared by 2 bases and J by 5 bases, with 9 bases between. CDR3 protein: CASSLTQHYGYTF. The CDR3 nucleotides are TGTGCCAGCAGCTTAACCCAACATTATGGCTACACCTTC. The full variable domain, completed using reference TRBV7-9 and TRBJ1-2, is DTGVSQNPRHKITKRGQNVTFRCDPISEHNRLYWYRQTLGQGPEFLTYFQNEAQLEKSRLLSDRFSAERPKGSFSTLEIQRTEQGDSAMYLCASSLTQHYGYTFGSGTRLTVV.

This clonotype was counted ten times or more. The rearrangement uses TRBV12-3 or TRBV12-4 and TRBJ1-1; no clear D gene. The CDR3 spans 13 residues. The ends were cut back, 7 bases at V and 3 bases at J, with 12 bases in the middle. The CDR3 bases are TGTGCCAGCAAGGGAGTCTGGCACACTGAAGCTTTCTTT. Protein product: CASKGVWHTEAFF.

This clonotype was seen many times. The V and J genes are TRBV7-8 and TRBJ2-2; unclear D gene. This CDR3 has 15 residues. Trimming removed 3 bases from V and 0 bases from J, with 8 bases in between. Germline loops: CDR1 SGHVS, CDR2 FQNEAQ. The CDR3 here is CASSFVDANTGELFF. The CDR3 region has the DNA TGTGCCAGCAGCTTTGTTGACGCGAACACCGGGGAGCTGTTTTTT.

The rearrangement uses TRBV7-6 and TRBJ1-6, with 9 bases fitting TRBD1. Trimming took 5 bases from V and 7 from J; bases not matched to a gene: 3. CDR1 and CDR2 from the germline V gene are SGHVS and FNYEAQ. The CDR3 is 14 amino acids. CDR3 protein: CASSVGTGNSPLHF. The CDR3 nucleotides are TGTGCCAGCAGCGTGGGGACAGGGAATTCACCCCTCCACTTT.

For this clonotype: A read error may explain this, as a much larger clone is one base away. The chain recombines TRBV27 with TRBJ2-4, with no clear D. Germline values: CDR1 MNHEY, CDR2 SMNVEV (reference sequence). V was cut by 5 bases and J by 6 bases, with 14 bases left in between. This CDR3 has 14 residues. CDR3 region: CASSPRSQTNIQYF. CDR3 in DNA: TGTGCCAGCAGTCCCCGGTCCCAGACAAACATTCAGTACTTC.

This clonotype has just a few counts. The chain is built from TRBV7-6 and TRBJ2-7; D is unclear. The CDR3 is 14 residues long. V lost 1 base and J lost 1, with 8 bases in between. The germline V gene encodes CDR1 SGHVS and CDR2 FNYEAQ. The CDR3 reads CASSLVGWSYEQYF. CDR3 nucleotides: TGTGCCAGCAGCTTAGTTGGGTGGTCCTACGAGCAGTACTTC.

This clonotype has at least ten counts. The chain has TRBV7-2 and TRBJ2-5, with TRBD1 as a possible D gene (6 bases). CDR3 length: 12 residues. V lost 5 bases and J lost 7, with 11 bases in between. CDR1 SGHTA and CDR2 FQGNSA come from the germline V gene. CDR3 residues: CASSPIGGTQYF. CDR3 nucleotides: TGTGCCAGCAGCCCAATAGGGGGGACCCAGTACTTC.

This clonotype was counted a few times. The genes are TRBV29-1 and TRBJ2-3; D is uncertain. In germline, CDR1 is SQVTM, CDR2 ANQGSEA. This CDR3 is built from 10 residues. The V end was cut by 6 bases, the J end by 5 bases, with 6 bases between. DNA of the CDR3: TGCAGCGTACTACGAGATACGCAGTATTTT. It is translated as CSVLRDTQYF.

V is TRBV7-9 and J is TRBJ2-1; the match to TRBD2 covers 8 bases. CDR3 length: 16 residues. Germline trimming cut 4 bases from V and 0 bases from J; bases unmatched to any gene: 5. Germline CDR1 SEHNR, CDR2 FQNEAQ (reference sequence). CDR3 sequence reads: CASSSKRGSSYNEQFF. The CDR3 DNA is TGTGCCAGCAGCTCAAAGCGGGGGAGCTCCTACAATGAGCAGTTCTTC.

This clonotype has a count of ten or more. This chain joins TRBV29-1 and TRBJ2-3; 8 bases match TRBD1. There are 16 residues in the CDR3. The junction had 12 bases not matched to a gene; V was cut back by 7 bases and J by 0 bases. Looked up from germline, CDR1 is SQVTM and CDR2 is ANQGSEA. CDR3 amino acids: CSGGQGVFSSTDTQYF. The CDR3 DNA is TGCAGCGGCGGACAGGGTGTTTTCTCTAGCACAGATACGCAGTATTTT.

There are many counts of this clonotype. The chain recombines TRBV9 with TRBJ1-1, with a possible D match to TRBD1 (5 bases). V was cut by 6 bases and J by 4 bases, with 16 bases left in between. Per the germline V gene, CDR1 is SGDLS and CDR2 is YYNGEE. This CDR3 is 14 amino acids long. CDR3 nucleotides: TGTGCCAGCACCGAGAACTCGGGGGGCACTGAAGCTTTCTTT. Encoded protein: CASTENSGGTEAFF. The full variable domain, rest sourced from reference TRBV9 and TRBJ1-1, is DSGVTQTPKHLITATGQRVTLRCSPRSGDLSVYWYQQSLDQGLQFLIQYYNGEERAKGNILERFSAQQFPDLHSELNLSSLELGDSALYFCASTENSGGTEAFFGQGTRLTVV.

CDR3 sequence reads: CASSLYNTGELFF. In nucleotides, the CDR3 is TGTGCCAGCAGCTTATATAACACCGGGGAGCTGTTTTTT. This rearrangement joins TRBV7-2 to TRBJ2-2; no definite D call. The germline V and J ends were trimmed by 2 bases and 2 bases, with 3 bases remaining between them. The germline V gene has CDR1 SGHTA and CDR2 FQGNSA. This CDR3 spans 13 amino acids. Full variable domain (outside the CDR3, taken from reference TRBV7-2 and TRBJ2-2): GAGVSQSPSNKVTEKGKDVELRCDPISGHTALYWYRQSLGQGLEFLIYFQGNSAPDKSGLPSDRFSAERTGGSVSTLTIQRTQQEDSAVYLCASSLYNTGELFFGEGSRLTVL.

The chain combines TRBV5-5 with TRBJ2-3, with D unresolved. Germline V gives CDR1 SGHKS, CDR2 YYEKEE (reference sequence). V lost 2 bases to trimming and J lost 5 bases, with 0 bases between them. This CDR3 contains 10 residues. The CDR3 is CASSLDTQYF. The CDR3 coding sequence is TGTGCCAGCAGCTTAGATACGCAGTATTTT.

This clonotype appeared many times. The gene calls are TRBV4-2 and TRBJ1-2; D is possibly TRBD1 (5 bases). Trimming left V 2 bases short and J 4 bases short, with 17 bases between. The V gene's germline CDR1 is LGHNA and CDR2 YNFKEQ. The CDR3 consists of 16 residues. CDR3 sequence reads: CASSQRLTGGGYGYTF. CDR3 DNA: TGTGCCAGCAGCCAAAGATTGACCGGGGGAGGCTATGGCTACACCTTC.

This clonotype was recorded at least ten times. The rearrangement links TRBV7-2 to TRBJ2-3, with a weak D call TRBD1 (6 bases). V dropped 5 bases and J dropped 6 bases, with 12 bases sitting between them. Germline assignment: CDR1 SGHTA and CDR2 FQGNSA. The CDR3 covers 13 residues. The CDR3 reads CASSQRRGDTQYF. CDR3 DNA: TGTGCCAGCAGCCAAAGAAGGGGGGATACGCAGTATTTT.

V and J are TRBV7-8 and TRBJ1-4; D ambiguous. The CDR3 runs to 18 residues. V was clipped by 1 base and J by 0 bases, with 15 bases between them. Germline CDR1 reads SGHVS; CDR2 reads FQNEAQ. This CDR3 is CASSLGVSRDSTNEKLFF. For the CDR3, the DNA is TGTGCCAGCAGCTTAGGAGTGTCGCGAGACTCAACTAATGAAAAACTGTTTTTT.

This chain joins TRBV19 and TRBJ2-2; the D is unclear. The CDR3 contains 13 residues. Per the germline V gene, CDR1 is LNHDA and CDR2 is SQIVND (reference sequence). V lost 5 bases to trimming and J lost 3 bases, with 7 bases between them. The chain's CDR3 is CASSSQHTGELFF. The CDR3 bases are TGTGCCAGTAGTTCTCAACACACCGGGGAGCTGTTTTTT.